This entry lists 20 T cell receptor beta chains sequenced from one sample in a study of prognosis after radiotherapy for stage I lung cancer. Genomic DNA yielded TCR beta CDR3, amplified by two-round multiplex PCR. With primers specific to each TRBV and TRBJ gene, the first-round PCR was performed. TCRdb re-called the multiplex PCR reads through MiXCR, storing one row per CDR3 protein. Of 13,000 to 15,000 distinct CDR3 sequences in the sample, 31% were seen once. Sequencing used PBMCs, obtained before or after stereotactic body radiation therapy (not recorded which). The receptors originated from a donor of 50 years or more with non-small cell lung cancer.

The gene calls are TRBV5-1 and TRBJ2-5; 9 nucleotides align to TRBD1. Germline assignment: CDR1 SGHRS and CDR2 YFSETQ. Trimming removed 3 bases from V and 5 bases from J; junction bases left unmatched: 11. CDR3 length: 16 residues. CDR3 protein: CASSWGGTGSGETQYF. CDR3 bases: TGCGCCAGCAGCTGGGGTGGGACAGGGTCAGGTGAGACCCAGTACTTC.

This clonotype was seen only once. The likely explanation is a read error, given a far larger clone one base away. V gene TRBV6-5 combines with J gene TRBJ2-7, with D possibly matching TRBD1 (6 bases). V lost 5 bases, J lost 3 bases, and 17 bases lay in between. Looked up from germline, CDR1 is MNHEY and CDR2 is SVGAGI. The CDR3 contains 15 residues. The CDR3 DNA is TGTGCCAGCAGTGGCCTTAGTCAGGGGTACTACGAGCAGTACTTC. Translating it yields CASSGLSQGYYEQYF.

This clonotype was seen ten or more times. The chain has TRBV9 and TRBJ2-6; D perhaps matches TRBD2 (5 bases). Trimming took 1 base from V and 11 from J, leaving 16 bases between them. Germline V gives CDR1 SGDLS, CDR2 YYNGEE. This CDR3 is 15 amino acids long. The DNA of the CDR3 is TGTGCCAGCAGCGTATCGGGGAGTATTACAGACGTCCTGACTTTC. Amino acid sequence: CASSVSGSITDVLTF. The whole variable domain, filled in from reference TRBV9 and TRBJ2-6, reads DSGVTQTPKHLITATGQRVTLRCSPRSGDLSVYWYQQSLDQGLQFLIQYYNGEERAKGNILERFSAQQFPDLHSELNLSSLELGDSALYFCASSVSGSITDVLTFGAGSRLTVL.

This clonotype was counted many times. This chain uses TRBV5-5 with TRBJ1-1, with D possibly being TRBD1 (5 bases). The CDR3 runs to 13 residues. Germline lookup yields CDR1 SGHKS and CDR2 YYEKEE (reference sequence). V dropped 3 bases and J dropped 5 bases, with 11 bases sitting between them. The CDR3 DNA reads TGTGCCAGCAGCTCTCTCCGACAGACTGAAGCTTTCTTT. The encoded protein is CASSSLRQTEAFF.

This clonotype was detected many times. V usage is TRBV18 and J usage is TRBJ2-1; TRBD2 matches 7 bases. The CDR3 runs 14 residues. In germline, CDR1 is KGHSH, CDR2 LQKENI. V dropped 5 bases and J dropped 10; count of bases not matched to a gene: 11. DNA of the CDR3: TGTGCCAGCTCAACCGTGGGAGGGCCCGTGGAGCAGTTCTTC. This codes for CASSTVGGPVEQFF.

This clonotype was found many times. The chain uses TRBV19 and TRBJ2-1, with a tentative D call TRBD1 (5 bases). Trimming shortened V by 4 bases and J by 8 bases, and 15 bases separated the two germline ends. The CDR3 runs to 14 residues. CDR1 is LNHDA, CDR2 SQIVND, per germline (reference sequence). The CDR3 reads CASSTSGLSDEQFF. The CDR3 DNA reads TGTGCCAGTAGTACCTCAGGGCTTAGTGATGAGCAGTTCTTC.

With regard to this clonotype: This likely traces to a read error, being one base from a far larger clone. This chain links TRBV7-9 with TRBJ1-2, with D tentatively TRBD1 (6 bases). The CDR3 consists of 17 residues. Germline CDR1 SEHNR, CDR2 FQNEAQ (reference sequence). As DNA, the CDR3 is TGTGCCAGCAGCTTAGGGGGGACACAGGCCGGATTCTATTGCTACACCTTC. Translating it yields CASSLGGTQAGFYCYTF.

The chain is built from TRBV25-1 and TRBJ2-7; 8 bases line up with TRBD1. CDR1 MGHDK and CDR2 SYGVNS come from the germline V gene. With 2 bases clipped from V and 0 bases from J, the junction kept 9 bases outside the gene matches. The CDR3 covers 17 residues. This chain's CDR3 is CASSEPGGITSSYEQYF. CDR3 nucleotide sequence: TGTGCCAGCAGTGAACCAGGGGGCATCACCTCCTCCTACGAGCAGTACTTC.

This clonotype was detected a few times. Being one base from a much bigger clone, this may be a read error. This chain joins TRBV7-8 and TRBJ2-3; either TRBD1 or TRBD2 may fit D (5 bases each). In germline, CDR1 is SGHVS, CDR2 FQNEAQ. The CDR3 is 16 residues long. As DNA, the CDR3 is TGTGCCGGCAGCTTGCCGACAGCGGCTAGCACAGATACGCAGTATTTT. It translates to CAGSLPTAASTDTQYF.

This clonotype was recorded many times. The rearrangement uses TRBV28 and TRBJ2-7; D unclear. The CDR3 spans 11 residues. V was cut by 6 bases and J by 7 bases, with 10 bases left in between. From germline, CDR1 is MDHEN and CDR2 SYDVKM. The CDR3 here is CASSRLREQYF. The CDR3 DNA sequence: TGTGCCAGCAGCCGCCTGCGGGAGCAGTACTTC.

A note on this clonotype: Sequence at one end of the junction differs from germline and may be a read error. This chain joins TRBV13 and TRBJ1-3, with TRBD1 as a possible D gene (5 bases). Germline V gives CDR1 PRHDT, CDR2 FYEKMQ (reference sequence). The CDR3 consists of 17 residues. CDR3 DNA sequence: TGTGCCAGCAGCTTTTTATCGGGGCGAGCCTCTGGGAACACCATATATTTT. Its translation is CASSFLSGRASGNTIYF.

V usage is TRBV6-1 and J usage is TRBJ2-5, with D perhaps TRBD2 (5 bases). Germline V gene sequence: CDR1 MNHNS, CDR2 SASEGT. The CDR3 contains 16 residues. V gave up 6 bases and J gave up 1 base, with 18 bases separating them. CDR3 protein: CASSPYIGVLQETQYF. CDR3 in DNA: TGTGCCAGCAGCCCCTACATCGGGGTCCTCCAAGAGACCCAGTACTTC.

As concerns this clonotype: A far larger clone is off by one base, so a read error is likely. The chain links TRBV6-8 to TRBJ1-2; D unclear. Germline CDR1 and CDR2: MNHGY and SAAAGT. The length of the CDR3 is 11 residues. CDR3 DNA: TGTGCCAGCCCACCCAGCTATGGCAACACCTTC. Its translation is CASPPSYGNTF.

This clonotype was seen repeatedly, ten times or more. The CDR3 DNA follows: TGCAGTGCTAGAGACCCCGGCACAGATACGCAGTATTTT. Translated, it gives CSARDPGTDTQYF. J is TRBJ2-3 and V is TRBV20-1, with D hard to call. Looked up from germline, CDR1 is DFQATT and CDR2 is SNEGSKA (reference sequence). The ends were cut back, 0 bases at V and 1 base at J, with 5 bases in the middle. This CDR3 is built from 13 residues.

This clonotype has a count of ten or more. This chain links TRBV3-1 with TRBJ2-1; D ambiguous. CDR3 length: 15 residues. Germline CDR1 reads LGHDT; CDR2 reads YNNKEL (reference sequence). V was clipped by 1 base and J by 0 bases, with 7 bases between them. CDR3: CASSQAHYSYNEQFF. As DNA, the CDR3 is TGTGCCAGCAGCCAAGCGCACTACTCCTACAATGAGCAGTTCTTC.

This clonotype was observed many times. CDR3 sequence (DNA): TGTGCCAGCAGCTCCCGGACAGGGGGCCGAGATACGCAGTATTTT. Translation: CASSSRTGGRDTQYF. This chain uses TRBV7-6 with TRBJ2-3, with 11 bases aligning to TRBD1. This CDR3 is built from 15 residues. Germline CDR1 reads SGHVS; CDR2 reads FNYEAQ. V was clipped by 4 bases and J by 5 bases; unmatched bases: 5. Together with reference TRBV7-6 and TRBJ2-3, the CDR3 gives the full variable domain: GAGVSQSPRYKVTKRGQDVALRCDPISGHVSLYWYRQALGQGPEFLTYFNYEAQQDKSGLPNDRFSAERPEGSISTLTIQRTEQRDSAMYRCASSSRTGGRDTQYFGPGTRLTVL.

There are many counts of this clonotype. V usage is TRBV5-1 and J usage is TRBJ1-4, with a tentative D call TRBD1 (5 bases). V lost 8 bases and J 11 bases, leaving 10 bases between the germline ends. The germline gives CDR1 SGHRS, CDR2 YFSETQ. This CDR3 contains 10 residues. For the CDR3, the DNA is TGCGCCAGTCATAACAGGAAACTGTTTTTT. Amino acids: CASHNRKLFF.

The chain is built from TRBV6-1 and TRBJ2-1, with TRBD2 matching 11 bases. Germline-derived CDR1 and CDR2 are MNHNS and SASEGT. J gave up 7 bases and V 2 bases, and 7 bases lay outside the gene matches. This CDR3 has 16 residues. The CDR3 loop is CASSESYTSGSNEQFF. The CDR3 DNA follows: TGTGCCAGCAGTGAATCGTATACTAGCGGGAGTAATGAGCAGTTCTTC.

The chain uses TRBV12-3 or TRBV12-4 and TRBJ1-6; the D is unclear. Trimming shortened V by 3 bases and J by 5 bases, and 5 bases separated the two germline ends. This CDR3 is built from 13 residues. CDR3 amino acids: CASSFRDNSPLHF. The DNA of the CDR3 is TGTGCCAGCAGTTTTAGGGATAATTCACCCCTCCACTTT.

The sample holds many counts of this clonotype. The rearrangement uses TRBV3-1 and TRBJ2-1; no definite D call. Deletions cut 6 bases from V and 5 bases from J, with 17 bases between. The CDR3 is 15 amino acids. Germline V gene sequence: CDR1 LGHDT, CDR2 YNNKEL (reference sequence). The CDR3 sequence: CASRGKFLRNNEQFF. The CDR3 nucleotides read TGTGCCAGCAGGGGGAAGTTTTTACGCAACAATGAGCAGTTCTTC.